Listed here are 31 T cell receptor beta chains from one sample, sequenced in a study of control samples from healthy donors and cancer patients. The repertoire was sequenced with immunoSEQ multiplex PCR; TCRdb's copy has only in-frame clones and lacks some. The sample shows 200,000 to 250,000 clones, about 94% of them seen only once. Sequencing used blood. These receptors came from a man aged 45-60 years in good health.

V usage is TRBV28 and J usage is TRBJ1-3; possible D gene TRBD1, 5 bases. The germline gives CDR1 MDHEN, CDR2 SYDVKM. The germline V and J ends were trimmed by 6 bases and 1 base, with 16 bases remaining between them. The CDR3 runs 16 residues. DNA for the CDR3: TGTGCCAGCAGAGGCGCGGGGGTTCCTTCTGGAAACACCATATATTTT. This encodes CASRGAGVPSGNTIYF.

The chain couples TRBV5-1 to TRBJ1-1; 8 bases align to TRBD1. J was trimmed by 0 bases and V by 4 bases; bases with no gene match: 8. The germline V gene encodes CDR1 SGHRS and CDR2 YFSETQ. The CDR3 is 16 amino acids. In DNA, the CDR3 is TGCGCCAGCAGCATGACAGGGGCGGGAATGAACACTGAAGCTTTCTTT. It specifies CASSMTGAGMNTEAFF.

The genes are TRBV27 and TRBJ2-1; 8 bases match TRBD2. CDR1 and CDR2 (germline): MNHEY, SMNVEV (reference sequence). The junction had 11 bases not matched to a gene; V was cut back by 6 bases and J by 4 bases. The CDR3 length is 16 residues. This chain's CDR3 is CASSLAWGGGYNEQFF. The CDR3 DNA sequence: TGTGCCAGCAGCCTAGCCTGGGGCGGGGGGTACAATGAGCAGTTCTTC.

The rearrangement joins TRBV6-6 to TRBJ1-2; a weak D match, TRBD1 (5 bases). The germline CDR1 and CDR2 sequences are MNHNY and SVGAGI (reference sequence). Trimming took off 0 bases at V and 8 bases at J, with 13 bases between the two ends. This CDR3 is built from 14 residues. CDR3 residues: CASSYSGVGLGYTF. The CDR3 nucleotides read TGTGCCAGCAGTTACTCGGGGGTGGGGTTAGGCTACACCTTC.

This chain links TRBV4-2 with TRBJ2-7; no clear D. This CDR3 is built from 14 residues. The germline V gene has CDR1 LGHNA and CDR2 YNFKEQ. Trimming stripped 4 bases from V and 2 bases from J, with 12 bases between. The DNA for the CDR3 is TGTGCCAGCAGCCCAAACCAAGGCCCCTACGAGCAGTACTTC. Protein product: CASSPNQGPYEQYF.

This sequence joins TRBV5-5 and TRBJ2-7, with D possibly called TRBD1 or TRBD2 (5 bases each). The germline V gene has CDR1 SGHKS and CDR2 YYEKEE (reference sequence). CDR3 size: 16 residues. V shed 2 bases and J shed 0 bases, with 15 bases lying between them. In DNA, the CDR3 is TGTGCCAGCAGCTTTATTGGGACGGCGAGCTCCTACGAGCAGTACTTC. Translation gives CASSFIGTASSYEQYF.

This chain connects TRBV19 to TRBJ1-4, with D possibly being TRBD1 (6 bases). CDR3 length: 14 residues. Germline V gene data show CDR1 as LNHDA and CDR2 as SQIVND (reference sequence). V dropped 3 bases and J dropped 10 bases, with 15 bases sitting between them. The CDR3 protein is CASSMGQGDGKLFF. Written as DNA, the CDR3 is TGTGCCAGTAGTATGGGACAAGGAGATGGAAAACTGTTTTTT.

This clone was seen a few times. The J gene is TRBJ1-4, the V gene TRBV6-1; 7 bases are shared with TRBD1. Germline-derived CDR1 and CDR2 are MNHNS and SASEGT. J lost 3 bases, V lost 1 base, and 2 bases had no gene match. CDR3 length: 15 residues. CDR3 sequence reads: CASSEGGTANEKLFF. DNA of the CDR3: TGTGCCAGCAGTGAAGGGGGGACAGCTAATGAAAAACTGTTTTTT.

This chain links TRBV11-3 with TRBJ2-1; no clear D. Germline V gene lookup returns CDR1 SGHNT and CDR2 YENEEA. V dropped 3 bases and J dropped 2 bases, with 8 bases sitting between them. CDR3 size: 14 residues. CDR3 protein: CASSLGGTYNEQFF. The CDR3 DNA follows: TGTGCCAGCAGCTTGGGCGGAACCTACAATGAGCAGTTCTTC.

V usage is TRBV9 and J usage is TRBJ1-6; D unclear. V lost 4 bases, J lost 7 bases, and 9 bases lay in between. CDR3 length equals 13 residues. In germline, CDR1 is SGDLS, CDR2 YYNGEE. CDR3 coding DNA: TGTGCCAGCAGCCCCTCGGGGAATTCACCCCTCCACTTT. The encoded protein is CASSPSGNSPLHF.

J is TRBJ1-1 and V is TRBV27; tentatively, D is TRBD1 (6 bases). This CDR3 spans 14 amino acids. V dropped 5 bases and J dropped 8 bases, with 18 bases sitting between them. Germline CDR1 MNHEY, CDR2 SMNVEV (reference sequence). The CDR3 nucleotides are TGTGCCAGCAGTCTTATCGGGACAACTTCCGAAGCTTTCTTT. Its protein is CASSLIGTTSEAFF.

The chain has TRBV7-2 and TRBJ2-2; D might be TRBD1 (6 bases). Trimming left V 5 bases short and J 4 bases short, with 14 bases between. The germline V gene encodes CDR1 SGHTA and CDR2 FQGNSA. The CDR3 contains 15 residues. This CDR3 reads CASSPFGQRTGELFF. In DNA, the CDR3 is TGTGCCAGCAGCCCTTTCGGACAGCGCACCGGGGAGCTGTTTTTT.

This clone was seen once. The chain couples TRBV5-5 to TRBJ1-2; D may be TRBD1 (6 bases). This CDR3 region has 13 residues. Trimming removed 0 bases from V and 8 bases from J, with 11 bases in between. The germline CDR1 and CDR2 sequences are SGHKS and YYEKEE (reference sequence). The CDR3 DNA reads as TGTGCCAGCAGCTTGGGTACTGGGGGCGGCTACACCTTC. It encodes CASSLGTGGGYTF.

CDR3 region: CASSFRGTGRDSGANVLTF. CDR3 sequence (DNA): TGTGCCAGCAGCTTTAGGGGGACAGGGAGGGATTCCGGGGCCAACGTCCTGACTTTC. The chain is built from TRBV7-9 and TRBJ2-6; 9 nucleotides agree with TRBD1. Trimming removed 3 bases from V and 4 bases from J; junction bases left unmatched: 13. Germline CDR1 is SEHNR and CDR2 is FQNEAQ (reference sequence). The CDR3 has 19 amino acids. The entire variable domain, with the rest obtained from reference TRBV7-9 and TRBJ2-6, is as follows: DTGVSQNPRHKITKRGQNVTFRCDPISEHNRLYWYRQTLGQGPEFLTYFQNEAQLEKSRLLSDRFSAERPKGSFSTLEIQRTEQGDSAMYLCASSFRGTGRDSGANVLTFGAGSRLTVL.

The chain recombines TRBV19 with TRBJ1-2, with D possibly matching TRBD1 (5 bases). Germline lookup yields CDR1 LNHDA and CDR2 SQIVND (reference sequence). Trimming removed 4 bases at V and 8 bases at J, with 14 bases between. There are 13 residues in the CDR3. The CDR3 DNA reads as TGTGCCAGTAGTACCCTGAGGGGTGAAGGCTACACCTTC. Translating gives CASSTLRGEGYTF. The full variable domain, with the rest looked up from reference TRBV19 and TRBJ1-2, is DGGITQSPKYLFRKEGQNVTLSCEQNLNHDAMYWYRQDPGQGLRLIYYSQIVNDFQKGDIAEGYSVSREKKESFPLTVTSAQKNPTAFYLCASSTLRGEGYTFGSGTRLTVV.

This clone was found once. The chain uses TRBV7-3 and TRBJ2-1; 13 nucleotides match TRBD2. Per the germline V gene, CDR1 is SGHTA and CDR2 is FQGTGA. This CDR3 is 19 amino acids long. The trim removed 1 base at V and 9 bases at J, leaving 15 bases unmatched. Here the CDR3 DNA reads TGTGCCAGCAGCTTAAACTGGGGGACTAGCGGGGCCCGTGGGGTTGAGCAGTTCTTC. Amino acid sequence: CASSLNWGTSGARGVEQFF.

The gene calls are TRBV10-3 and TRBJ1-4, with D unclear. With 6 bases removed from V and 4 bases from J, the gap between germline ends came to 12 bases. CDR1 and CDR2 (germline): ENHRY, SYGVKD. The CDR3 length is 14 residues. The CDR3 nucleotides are TGTGCCATCAGCTTGGACGGGAATAATGAAAAACTGTTTTTT. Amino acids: CAISLDGNNEKLFF.

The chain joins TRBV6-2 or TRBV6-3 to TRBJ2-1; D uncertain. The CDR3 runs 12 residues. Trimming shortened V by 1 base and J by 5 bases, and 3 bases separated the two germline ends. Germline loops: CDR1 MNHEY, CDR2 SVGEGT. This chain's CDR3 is CASSYLDNEQFF. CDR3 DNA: TGTGCCAGCAGTTACTTAGACAATGAGCAGTTCTTC.

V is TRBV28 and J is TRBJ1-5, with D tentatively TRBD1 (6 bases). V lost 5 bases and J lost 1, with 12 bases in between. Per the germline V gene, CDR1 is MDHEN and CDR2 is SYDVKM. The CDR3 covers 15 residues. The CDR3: CASSPGTTSNQPQHF. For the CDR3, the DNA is TGTGCCAGCAGTCCCGGGACAACGAGCAATCAGCCCCAGCATTTT.

The CDR3, as DNA: TGTGCCAGCAGCTTAGCGGGGACAGGCGTTAACTATGGCTACACCTTC. This translates into CASSLAGTGVNYGYTF. The chain combines TRBV7-2 with TRBJ1-2, with 8 bases aligning to TRBD1. Germline-derived CDR1 and CDR2 are SGHTA and FQGNSA. The CDR3 consists of 16 residues. V lost 0 bases, J lost 1 base, and 4 bases stayed unmatched.

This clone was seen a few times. The CDR3 region has the DNA TGTGCCAGCAACCTGGGACAGACCCGAGAGACCCAGTACTTC. Protein sequence: CASNLGQTRETQYF. The chain uses TRBV28 and TRBJ2-5, with 7 bases aligning to TRBD1. The V gene's germline CDR1 is MDHEN and CDR2 SYDVKM. V dropped 7 bases and J dropped 4; count of bases not matched to a gene: 9. This CDR3 region has 14 residues.

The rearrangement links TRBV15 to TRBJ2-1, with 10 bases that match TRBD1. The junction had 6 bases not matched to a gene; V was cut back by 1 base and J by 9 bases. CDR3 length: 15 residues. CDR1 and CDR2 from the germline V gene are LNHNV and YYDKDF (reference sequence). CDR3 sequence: CATSRGGQGDSEQFF. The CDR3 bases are TGTGCCACCAGCAGAGGAGGACAGGGGGACAGTGAGCAGTTCTTC.

The CDR3 protein is CASNQRGITAYEQYV. The CDR3 nucleotides are TGTGCCAGCAACCAACGCGGAATCACCGCCTACGAGCAGTACGTC. V is TRBV5-6 and J is TRBJ2-7; no clear D. Trimming cost V 6 bases and J 2 bases, with 18 bases left between them. CDR1 and CDR2 (germline): SGHDT, YYEEEE. This CDR3 has 15 amino acids.

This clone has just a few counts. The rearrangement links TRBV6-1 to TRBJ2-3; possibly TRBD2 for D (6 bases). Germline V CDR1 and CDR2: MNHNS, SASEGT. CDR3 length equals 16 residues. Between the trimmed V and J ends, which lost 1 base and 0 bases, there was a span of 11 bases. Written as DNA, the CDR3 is TGTGCCAGCAGTGAAGGGCGGGGCTCTAGCACAGATACGCAGTATTTT. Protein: CASSEGRGSSTDTQYF.

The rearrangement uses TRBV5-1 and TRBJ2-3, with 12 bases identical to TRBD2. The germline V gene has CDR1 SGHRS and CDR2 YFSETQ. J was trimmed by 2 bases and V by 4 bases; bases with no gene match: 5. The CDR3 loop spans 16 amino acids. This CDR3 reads CASSPRTSGATDTQYF. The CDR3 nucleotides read TGCGCCAGCAGCCCCCGGACTAGCGGGGCCACAGATACGCAGTATTTT. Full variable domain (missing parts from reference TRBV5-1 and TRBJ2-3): KAGVTQTPRYLIKTRGQQVTLSCSPISGHRSVSWYQQTPGQGLQFLFEYFSETQRNKGNFPGRFSGRQFSNSRSEMNVSTLELGDSALYLCASSPRTSGATDTQYFGPGTRLTVL.

This CDR3 is CASSGRQGTISGYGYTF. CDR3 bases: TGTGCCAGCAGTGGGCGACAGGGTACCATATCGGGTTATGGCTACACCTTC. The V gene is TRBV2, the J gene TRBJ1-2; 7 positions agree with TRBD1. Trimming removed 4 bases from V and 5 bases from J; junction bases left unmatched: 16. The CDR3 is 17 amino acids. Germline CDR1 SNHLY, CDR2 FYNNEI.

The CDR3 is CASSLLVNTEAFF. The CDR3 nucleotides are TGTGCCAGCAGTTTATTGGTGAACACTGAAGCTTTCTTT. The J gene is TRBJ1-1, the V gene TRBV27; D remains unclear. This CDR3 has 13 amino acids. The germline gives CDR1 MNHEY, CDR2 SMNVEV (reference sequence). Trimming removed 1 base from V and 0 bases from J, with 3 bases in between.

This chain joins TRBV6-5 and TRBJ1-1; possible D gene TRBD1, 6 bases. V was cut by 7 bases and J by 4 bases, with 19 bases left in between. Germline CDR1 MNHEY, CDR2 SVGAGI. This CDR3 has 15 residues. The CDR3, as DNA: TGTGCCAGCAATGTCGAAGGGGGTATAGGCACTGAAGCTTTCTTT. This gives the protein CASNVEGGIGTEAFF.

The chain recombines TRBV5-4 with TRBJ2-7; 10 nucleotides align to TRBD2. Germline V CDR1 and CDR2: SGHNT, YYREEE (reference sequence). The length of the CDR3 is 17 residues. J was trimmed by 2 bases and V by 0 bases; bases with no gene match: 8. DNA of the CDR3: TGTGCCAGCAGCTTGGGGCTAGCGGGGGCCCTAACCTACGAGCAGTACTTC. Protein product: CASSLGLAGALTYEQYF.

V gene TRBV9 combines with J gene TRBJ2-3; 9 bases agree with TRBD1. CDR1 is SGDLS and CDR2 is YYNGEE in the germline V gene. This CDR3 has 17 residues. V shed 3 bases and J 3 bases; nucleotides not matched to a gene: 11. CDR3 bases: TGTGCCAGCAGCGCAAATACCGGGACAGGGCTAACAGATACGCAGTATTTT. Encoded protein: CASSANTGTGLTDTQYF.

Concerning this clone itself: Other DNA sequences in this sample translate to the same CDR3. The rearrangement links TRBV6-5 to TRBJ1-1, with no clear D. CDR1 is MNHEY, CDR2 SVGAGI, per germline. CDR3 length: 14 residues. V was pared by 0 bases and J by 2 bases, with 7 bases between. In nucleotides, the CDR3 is TGTGCCAGCAGTTACTCTACGGGAAACACTGAAGCTTTCTTT. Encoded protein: CASSYSTGNTEAFF.